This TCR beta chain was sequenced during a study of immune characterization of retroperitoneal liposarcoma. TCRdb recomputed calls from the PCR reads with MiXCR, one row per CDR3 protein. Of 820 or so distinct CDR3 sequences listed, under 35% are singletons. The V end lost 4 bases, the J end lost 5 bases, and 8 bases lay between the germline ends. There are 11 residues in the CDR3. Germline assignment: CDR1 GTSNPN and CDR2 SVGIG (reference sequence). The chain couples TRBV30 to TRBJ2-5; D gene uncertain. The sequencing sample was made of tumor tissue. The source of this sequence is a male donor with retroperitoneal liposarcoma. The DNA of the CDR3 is TGTGCCTGGATCCGGGCCGAGACCCAGTACTTC. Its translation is CAWIRAETQYF.